The 8 T cell receptor delta chains listed next were all sequenced from one sample in a study of γδ T cells in repeated Plasmodium falciparum infection. Flow sorting of PBMC yielded separate Vgamma9/Vdelta2+ and Vdelta2-negative gammadelta T cell populations for bulk repertoire analysis. TCRdb reprocessed the multiplex PCR reads using CATT. The sample comprises roughly 86,000 delta-chain clones, over 1.1% of which are singletons, and roughly 8.1% rests with the top ten. The sample was gamma-delta T cells from blood. These receptor sequences come from a pool of human donors (malaria-infected and uninfected, not separated).

With respect to this clone: This DNA translates differently at residue 5 from the TCRdb protein, which is that of a much larger clone; a read error is likely, and the protein shown is the DNA's own translation. The chain employs TRDV1 and TRDJ1; D unresolved. TCRdb carries no J gene annotation; the J gene was assigned here by matching the DNA with germline. Looked up from germline, CDR1 is TSWWSYY and CDR2 is QGS. V lost 4 bases and J lost 0, with 30 bases in between. The CDR3 runs to 21 residues. CDR3 coding DNA: TGTGCTCTTGGGGGACGCCTTGAGAACTTACTGAGCCCTTATTACACCGATAAACTCATCTTT. Its translation: CALGGRLENLLSPYYTDKLIF.

With respect to this clone: TCRdb's entry gives the protein of a much larger clone, which mismatches this DNA's translation at residue 15, likely from a read error; the protein reported here is translated from the DNA. In DNA form, the CDR3 reads TGTGCCTGTGACACCGTTTCTGGGGGATACAAAGCCCCGTACGCCGATAAACTCATCTTT. Translation: CACDTVSGGYKAPYADKLIF. The gene calls are TRDV2 and TRDJ1, with TRDD3 matching 11 bases. No J gene was available from TCRdb, and it was assigned here by a germline match of the DNA. The J segment lost 3 bases and the V segment lost 0 bases, leaving 17 bases of the junction unmatched. The CDR3 contains 20 residues. Germline CDR1 is GEAIGNYY and CDR2 is EKD.

This clone has only a few counts. This likely came from a read error, as a far larger clone is one base away. Additional DNA sequences in this sample encode the identical CDR3. The chain couples TRDV1 to TRDJ1; 8 bases line up with TRDD2. The CDR3 contains 19 residues. In germline, CDR1 is TSWWSYY, CDR2 QGS. V lost 0 bases, J lost 1 base, and 13 bases stayed unmatched. CDR3 bases: TGTGCTCTTGGGGAACTTCATCTTCCTACGAAGGGCTCCACCGATAAACTCATCTTT. Residues: CALGELHLPTKGSTDKLIF.

Note on this clone: The amino acid sequence in TCRdb belongs to a much larger clone and departs from this DNA's translation at residue 7, likely a sequencing read error; the sequence shown is translated from the DNA. This rearrangement joins TRDV2 to TRDJ1; TRDD3 agrees at 9 bases. TCRdb carries no J gene annotation; the J gene was assigned here by matching the DNA with germline. From germline, CDR1 is GEAIGNYY and CDR2 EKD. This CDR3 spans 17 amino acids. V was pared by 3 bases and J by 0 bases, with 10 bases of the junction left unmatched. The CDR3 is CACDSSPLGDYTDKLIF. The DNA for the CDR3 is TGTGCCTGTGACTCTTCCCCTCTGGGGGATTACACCGATAAACTCATCTTT.

This clone appeared a few times. A far larger clone is off by one base, so a read error is likely. The sample has other DNA sequences that encode this CDR3 too. The chain links TRDV1 to TRDJ1, with 8 bases identical to TRDD3. The J segment lost 0 bases and the V segment lost 4 bases, leaving 19 bases of the junction unmatched. The CDR3 runs 20 residues. Germline V gene data show CDR1 as TSWWSYY and CDR2 as QGS. The CDR3 sequence: CALGALELPNWGLNTDKLIF. Written as DNA, the CDR3 is TGTGCTCTTGGGGCCCTAGAGCTCCCAAACTGGGGGCTTAACACCGATAAACTCATCTTT.

Concerning this clone: The TCRdb protein, from a much larger clone, departs from this DNA's translation at residue 9, likely by read error; the protein shown derives from the DNA. The chain is built from TRDV2 and TRDJ1; 7 positions agree with TRDD3. In the absence of a J gene in TCRdb, the DNA was matched to germline to assign it here. V trimming: 2 bases; J trimming: 1 base; junction bases outside the gene matches: 12. The CDR3 loop spans 17 amino acids. The germline gives CDR1 GEAIGNYY, CDR2 EKD. CDR3 bases: TGTGCCTGTGACAGTTTACTGGGGAATATATCCACCGATAAACTCATCTTT. Residues: CACDSLLGNISTDKLIF.

This clone was detected only a few times. TCRdb's protein, taken from a much larger clone, differs from this DNA's translation at residue 12, likely owing to a read error; the protein displayed comes from the DNA. The J gene is uncalled and the V gene is TRDV2; TRDD3 reflects the table's D call only, with no check against the DNA. Looked up from germline, CDR1 is GEAIGNYY and CDR2 is EKD. The CDR3 runs to 14 residues. In DNA form, the CDR3 reads TGTGCCTGTGACACGAAGTCCGGGAGCGATAAACGCATCTTT. It yields the protein CACDTKSGSDKRIF.

This clone was found a few times. TCRdb has a much larger clone's protein, which differs at residue 7 from the translation of this DNA, likely because of a read error; what is shown is the protein translated from the DNA. The J gene is TRDJ1, the V gene TRDV1; 7 nucleotides line up with TRDD2. Germline loops: CDR1 TSWWSYY, CDR2 QGS. Trimming removed 1 base from V and 0 bases from J; junction bases left unmatched: 14. This CDR3 has 19 amino acids. CDR3 sequence (DNA): TGTGCTCTTGGGGAACCGGTGTTCCTACGGTCTATAGACACCGATAAACTCATCTTT. It is translated as CALGEPVFLRSIDTDKLIF.